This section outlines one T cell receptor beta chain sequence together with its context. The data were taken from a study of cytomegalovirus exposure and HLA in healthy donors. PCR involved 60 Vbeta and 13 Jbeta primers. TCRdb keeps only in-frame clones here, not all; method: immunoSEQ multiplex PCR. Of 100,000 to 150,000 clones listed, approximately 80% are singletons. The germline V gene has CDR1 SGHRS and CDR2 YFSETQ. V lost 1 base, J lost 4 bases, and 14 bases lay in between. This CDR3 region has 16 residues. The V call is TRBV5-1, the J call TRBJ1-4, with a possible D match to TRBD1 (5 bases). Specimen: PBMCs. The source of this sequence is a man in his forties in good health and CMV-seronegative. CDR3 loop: CASSLLPGQVNEKLFF. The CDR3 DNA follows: TGCGCCAGCAGCTTGTTACCAGGGCAGGTTAATGAAAAACTGTTTTTT.